This entry features one T cell receptor (beta chain) sequence. The antigen remains unidentified. This record comes from a study of cytomegalovirus exposure and HLA in healthy donors. Overall study: A data release that came early held about 89 million unique TCRs from HLA-typed donors. Study-wide findings and caveats: Available immune exposure information was restricted to CMV serostatus only.

CDR1 is SGHRS, CDR2 YFSETQ, per germline. The V gene lost 0 bases and the J gene lost 2 bases, with 11 bases spanning the gap. The CDR3 is made up of 15 amino acids. With 60 Vbeta and 13 Jbeta primers, the PCR was carried out. Source study methods: Unique TCR beta chains totaled some 78 million in a later count, with about 11 million of them shared. Generated by immunoSEQ multiplex PCR, the TCRdb table keeps only in-frame clones and is missing some. D and trimming were read from the DNA, whereas the V and J calls and clone size are those reported in that table. In the table there are about 190,000 clones, 80% of which are singletons.

The chain combines TRBV5-1 with TRBJ1-1; maybe TRBD1 (5 bases). The origin of this receptor is a boy under 18 in good health and CMV-seronegative. Sequencing used PBMCs. CDR3 nucleotide sequence: TGCGCCAGCAGCTTGGAATACAGGTCCAACACTGAAGCTTTCTTT. Protein sequence: CASSLEYRSNTEAFF.